Shown below are 9 T cell receptor beta chains from a single sample sequenced in a study of T-cell memory formation after mild COVID-19. TCRdb re-derived calls from the 5' RACE reads in MiXCR, one entry per CDR3 protein. Of 430,000 or so distinct CDR3 sequences listed, more than 20% are singletons. The sequencing input was PBMCs or a T cell subset sorted from them (not recorded which). The receptors derive from an adult woman who had mild COVID-19 (a few samples of this study predate the infection). Cell type and time point are not known.

The chain carries TRBV7-9 and TRBJ2-2; the D is unclear. Per the germline V gene, CDR1 is SEHNR and CDR2 is FQNEAQ (reference sequence). The CDR3 spans 13 residues. The V and J ends lost 3 bases and 5 bases respectively, with 7 bases between them. The CDR3 DNA follows: TGTGCCAGCAGCTTTATATCAACCGGGGAGCTGTTTTTT. Its protein is CASSFISTGELFF.

The rearrangement uses TRBV2 and TRBJ2-7; no clear D. The CDR3 spans 11 residues. The germline V gene has CDR1 SNHLY and CDR2 FYNNEI. Trimming removed 3 bases at V and 8 bases at J, with 8 bases between. Written as DNA, the CDR3 is TGTGCCAGCAGTGAGGCATGGCAGCAGTACTTC. This codes for CASSEAWQQYF.

The chain links TRBV7-8 to TRBJ2-7; no clear D. Germline CDR1 reads SGHVS; CDR2 reads FQNEAQ. V was pared by 2 bases and J by 4 bases, with 12 bases between. The CDR3 is 14 amino acids. The CDR3 nucleotides are TGTGCCAGCAGCTTACCGGAATCCTTATACGAGCAGTACTTC. Encoded protein: CASSLPESLYEQYF.

The rearrangement uses TRBV6-5 and TRBJ1-3, with D perhaps matching TRBD1 (5 bases). Trimming removed 0 bases from V and 2 bases from J, with 20 bases in between. The CDR3 has 19 residues. Germline values: CDR1 MNHEY, CDR2 SVGAGI. CDR3 protein: CASSYSFRLIGVAGNTIYF. The CDR3 bases are TGTGCCAGCAGTTACTCGTTCCGTTTGATAGGGGTGGCTGGAAACACCATATATTTT.

The chain links TRBV6-5 to TRBJ2-2; unclear D gene. The CDR3 spans 13 residues. V lost 2 bases, J lost 6 bases, and 7 bases lay in between. Germline CDR1 and CDR2: MNHEY and SVGAGI. In nucleotides, the CDR3 is TGTGCCAGCAGTTACCGATTATCCGGGGAGCTGTTTTTT. Translating it yields CASSYRLSGELFF.

J is TRBJ2-1 and V is TRBV7-9; no clear D. V lost 4 bases and J 8 bases, leaving 18 bases between the germline ends. The CDR3 runs 15 residues. From germline, CDR1 is SEHNR and CDR2 FQNEAQ (reference sequence). This CDR3 reads CASSSRASRPYEQFF. The CDR3 coding sequence is TGTGCCAGCAGCTCCCGGGCCTCTAGGCCCTATGAGCAGTTCTTC.

The chain employs TRBV4-3 and TRBJ2-1; D is perhaps TRBD1 or TRBD2 (6 bases each). The ends were cut back, 0 bases at V and 7 bases at J, with 13 bases in the middle. The CDR3 is 15 amino acids. Germline V gives CDR1 LGHNA, CDR2 YSLEER. The CDR3 here is CASSQDRGAGNEQFF. Written as DNA, the CDR3 is TGCGCCAGCAGCCAAGATAGGGGGGCCGGGAATGAGCAGTTCTTC.

This clonotype was counted a few times. The genes are TRBV6-2 or TRBV6-3 and TRBJ2-1; D is ambiguous. Germline values: CDR1 MNHEY, CDR2 SVGEGT. The CDR3 length is 16 residues. The germline V and J ends were trimmed by 2 bases and 3 bases, with 14 bases remaining between them. The CDR3 DNA reads as TGTGCCAGCAGTTACGCCCGACGCGCCGTCTACAATGAGCAGTTCTTC. It translates to CASSYARRAVYNEQFF.

The chain is built from TRBV7-6 and TRBJ2-7; 9 bases are a match to TRBD1. V shed 6 bases and J 0 bases; nucleotides not matched to a gene: 9. The CDR3 sequence is 16 residues long. The germline gives CDR1 SGHVS, CDR2 FNYEAQ. The CDR3 loop is CASSTIQGATSYEQYF. The CDR3, as DNA: TGTGCCAGCAGTACAATACAGGGGGCTACCTCCTACGAGCAGTACTTC.